Listed below are T cell receptor beta chains from one sample, sequenced in a study of control samples from healthy donors and cancer patients. Profiling relied on immunoSEQ multiplex PCR, and the TCRdb table lists in-frame clones only, not all of them. The data show under 200,000 clones, about 91% seen once. The material sequenced was blood. Every receptor here comes from a woman in her twenties or thirties in good health. Each CDR3 is given with its conserved first and last residue. Fields, in order: clone size, J gene, V gene, D gene, CDR3 protein, CDR3 DNA. The D gene is left open where the match is weak. Clone size is given for some rows only: seen once, a few or many times, or a class if the clone is expanded.

. | TRBJ1-1 | TRBV29-1 | . | CSVERLGLNTEAFF | TGCAGCGTTGAACGGTTGGGCCTGAACACTGAAGCTTTCTTT
. | TRBJ2-5 | TRBV10-3 | . | CAISESAETQYF | TGTGCCATCAGTGAGTCGGCAGAGACCCAGTACTTC
. | TRBJ2-2 | TRBV24-1 | TRBD2 | CATSGITSGANTGELFF | TGTGCCACCAGTGGTATCACTAGCGGGGCCAACACCGGGGAGCTGTTTTTT
. | TRBJ1-2 | TRBV19 | . | CASSTLGGADYGYTF | TGTGCCAGTAGTACGTTAGGGGGGGCTGACTATGGCTACACCTTC
. | TRBJ2-4 | TRBV7-8 | . | CASSSTQYSGAKNIQYF | TGTGCCAGCAGCTCCACCCAATACTCGGGGGCGAAAAACATTCAGTACTTC
. | TRBJ2-7 | TRBV4-1 | . | CASSLRDTGYEQYF | TGCGCCAGCAGCCTTCGGGACACGGGCTACGAGCAGTACTTC
. | TRBJ2-5 | TRBV18 | . | CASSPQETQYF | TGTGCCAGCTCACCCCAAGAGACCCAGTACTTC
. | TRBJ1-2 | TRBV5-4 | TRBD1 | CASSLDRGDYGYTF | TGTGCCAGCAGCTTGGACAGGGGGGACTATGGCTACACCTTC
. | TRBJ2-4 | TRBV3-1/TRBV3-2 | . | CASSLTSARQNIQYF | TGTGCCAGCAGCCTGACTTCGGCGCGACAAAACATTCAGTACTTC
. | TRBJ2-1 | TRBV28 | . | CASSRPHQGMNEQFF | TGTGCCAGCAGTCGGCCACATCAGGGGATGAATGAGCAGTTCTTC
. | TRBJ2-1 | TRBV7-6 | TRBD2 | CASSLSLAGGLNEQFF | TGTGCCAGCAGCTTGAGTCTGGCGGGAGGTCTCAATGAGCAGTTCTTC
. | TRBJ1-3 | TRBV7-2 | . | CASRQGAGNTIYF | TGTGCCAGCAGACAGGGTGCCGGAAACACCATATATTTT
. | TRBJ1-4 | TRBV7-9 | . | CASSLQRGTNEKLFF | TGTGCCAGCAGCCTACAGCGGGGGACTAATGAAAAACTGTTTTTT
. | TRBJ2-3 | TRBV9 | TRBD1 | CASSPEGTENTDTQYF | TGTGCCAGCAGCCCAGAAGGGACAGAAAACACAGATACGCAGTATTTT
. | TRBJ1-6 | TRBV6-1 | . | CASSEWEYNSPLHF | TGTGCCAGCAGTGAATGGGAGTATAATTCACCCCTCCACTTT
. | TRBJ2-1 | TRBV10-3 | TRBD2 | CAITSGLAGVVNEQFF | TGTGCCATCACCTCCGGACTAGCGGGAGTGGTAAATGAGCAGTTCTTC
few | TRBJ1-5 | TRBV2 | TRBD1 | CASSGTGRQPQHF | TGTGCCAGCAGTGGGACAGGCCGTCAGCCCCAGCATTTT
few | TRBJ1-3 | TRBV7-9 | . | CASVDWAGVTIYF | TGTGCCAGCGTTGACTGGGCAGGAGTCACCATATATTTT
. | TRBJ1-3 | TRBV10-3 | . | CAISTPDSSGNTIYF | TGTGCCATCAGTACCCCGGACAGCTCTGGAAACACCATATATTTT
once | TRBJ2-3 | TRBV7-9 | . | CASSPVAPDTQYF | TGTGCCAGCAGCCCAGTCGCCCCTGATACGCAGTATTTT